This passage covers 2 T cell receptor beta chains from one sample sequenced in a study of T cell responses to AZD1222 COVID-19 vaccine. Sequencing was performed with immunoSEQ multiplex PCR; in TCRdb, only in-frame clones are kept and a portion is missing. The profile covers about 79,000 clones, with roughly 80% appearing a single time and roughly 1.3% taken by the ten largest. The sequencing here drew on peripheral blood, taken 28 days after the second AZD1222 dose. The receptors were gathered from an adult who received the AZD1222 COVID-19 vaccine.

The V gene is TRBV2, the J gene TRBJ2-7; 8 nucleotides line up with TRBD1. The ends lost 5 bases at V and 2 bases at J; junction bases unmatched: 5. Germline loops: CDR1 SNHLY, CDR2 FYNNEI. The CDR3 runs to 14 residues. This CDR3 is CASSTGTGPYEQYF. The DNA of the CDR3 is TGTGCCAGCAGTACCGGGACAGGTCCCTACGAGCAGTACTTC.

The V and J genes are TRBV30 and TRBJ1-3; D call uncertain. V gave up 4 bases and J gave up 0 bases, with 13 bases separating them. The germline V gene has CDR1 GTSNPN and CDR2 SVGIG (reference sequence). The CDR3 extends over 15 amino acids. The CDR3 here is CAWNKDGFSGNTIYF. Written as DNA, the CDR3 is TGTGCCTGGAACAAAGACGGGTTCTCTGGAAACACCATATATTTT.